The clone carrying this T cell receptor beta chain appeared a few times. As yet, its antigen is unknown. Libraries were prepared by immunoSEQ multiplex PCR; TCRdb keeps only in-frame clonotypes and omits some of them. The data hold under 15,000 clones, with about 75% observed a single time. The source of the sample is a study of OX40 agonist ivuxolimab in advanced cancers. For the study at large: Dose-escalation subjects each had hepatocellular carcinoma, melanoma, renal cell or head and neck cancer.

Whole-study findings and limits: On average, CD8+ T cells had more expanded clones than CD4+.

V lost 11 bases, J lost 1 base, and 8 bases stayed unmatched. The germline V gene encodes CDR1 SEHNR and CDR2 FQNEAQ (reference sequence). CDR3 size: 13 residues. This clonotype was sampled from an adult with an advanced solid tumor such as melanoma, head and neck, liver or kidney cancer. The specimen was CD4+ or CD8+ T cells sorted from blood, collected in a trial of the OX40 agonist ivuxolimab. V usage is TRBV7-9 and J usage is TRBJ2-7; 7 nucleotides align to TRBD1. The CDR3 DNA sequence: TGTGCCGCCCAGGGGGAGACGTCCTACGAGCAGTACTTC. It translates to CAAQGETSYEQYF.